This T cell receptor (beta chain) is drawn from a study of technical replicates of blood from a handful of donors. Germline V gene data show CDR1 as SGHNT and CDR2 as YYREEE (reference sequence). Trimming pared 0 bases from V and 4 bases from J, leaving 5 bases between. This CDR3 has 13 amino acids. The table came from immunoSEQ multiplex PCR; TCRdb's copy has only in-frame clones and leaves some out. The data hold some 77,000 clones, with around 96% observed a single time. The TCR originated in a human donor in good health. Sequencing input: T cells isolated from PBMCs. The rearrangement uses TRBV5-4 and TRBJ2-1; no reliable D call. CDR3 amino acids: CASSLERYNEQFF. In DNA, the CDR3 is TGTGCCAGCAGCTTGGAACGGTACAATGAGCAGTTCTTC.